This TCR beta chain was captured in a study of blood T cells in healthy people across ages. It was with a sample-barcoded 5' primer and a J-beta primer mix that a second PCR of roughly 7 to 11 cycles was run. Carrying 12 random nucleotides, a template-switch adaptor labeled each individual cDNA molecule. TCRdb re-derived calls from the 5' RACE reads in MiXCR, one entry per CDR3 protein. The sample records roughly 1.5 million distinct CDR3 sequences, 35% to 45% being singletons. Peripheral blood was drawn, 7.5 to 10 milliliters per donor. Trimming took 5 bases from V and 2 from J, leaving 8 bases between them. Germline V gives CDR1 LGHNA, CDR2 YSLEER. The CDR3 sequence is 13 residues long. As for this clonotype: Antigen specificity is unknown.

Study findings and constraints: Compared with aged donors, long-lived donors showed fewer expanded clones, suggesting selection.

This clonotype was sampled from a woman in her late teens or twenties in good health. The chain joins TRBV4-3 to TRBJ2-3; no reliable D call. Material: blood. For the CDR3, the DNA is TGCGCCAGCAGCACTCTCCACACAGATACGCAGTATTTT. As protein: CASSTLHTDTQYF.